Following are 5 T cell receptor beta chains from one sample sequenced in a study of blood T cell repertoires in COVID-19. This table comes from immunoSEQ multiplex PCR, and its TCRdb copy is limited to in-frame clones, with some not included. Here the sample spans 50,000 to 75,000 clones, 60% to 80% being singletons. Sequenced material: peripheral blood. The receptors were sampled from an elderly man with active or convalescent COVID-19.

The V gene is TRBV2, the J gene TRBJ2-7; possible D gene TRBD1, 6 bases. CDR1 and CDR2 from the germline V gene are SNHLY and FYNNEI. This CDR3 has 14 residues. The V end lost 5 bases, the J end lost 3 bases, and 14 bases lay between the germline ends. The CDR3 DNA follows: TGTGCCAGCAGTCGACAGGCCCCTAACTACGAGCAGTACTTC. The encoded protein is CASSRQAPNYEQYF.

This clone turned up a few times. This sequence joins TRBV19 and TRBJ2-1; D is possibly TRBD2 (6 bases). CDR3 length equals 12 residues. Germline CDR1 reads LNHDA; CDR2 reads SQIVND (reference sequence). Trimming took 4 bases from V and 6 from J, leaving 7 bases between them. CDR3 protein: CASSTGVNEQFF. In DNA, the CDR3 is TGTGCCAGTAGTACGGGGGTCAATGAGCAGTTCTTC.

The genes are TRBV5-4 and TRBJ2-1, with 9 bases lining up with TRBD2. The germline CDR1 and CDR2 sequences are SGHNT and YYREEE (reference sequence). The length of the CDR3 is 15 residues. With V trimmed by 6 bases and J by 3 bases, 7 bases remained unmatched. As DNA, the CDR3 is TGTGCCAGCACCACTCCAGCGGGGGGCTACAATGAGCAGTTCTTC. This codes for CASTTPAGGYNEQFF. Complete variable domain (other parts from reference TRBV5-4 and TRBJ2-1): ETGVTQSPTHLIKTRGQQVTLRCSSQSGHNTVSWYQQALGQGPQFIFQYYREEENGRGNFPPRFSGLQFPNYSSELNVNALELDDSALYLCASTTPAGGYNEQFFGPGTRLTVL.

V is TRBV27 and J is TRBJ2-3; 9 nucleotides agree with TRBD2. V trimming: 6 bases; J trimming: 6 bases; junction bases outside the gene matches: 13. The V gene's germline CDR1 is MNHEY and CDR2 SMNVEV (reference sequence). The CDR3 contains 16 residues. The CDR3 DNA is TGTGCCAGCAGCCATCAGCTGAGCGGGAGGATGGATACGCAGTATTTT. Protein sequence: CASSHQLSGRMDTQYF.

This clone was seen a handful of times. The V call is TRBV7-9, the J call TRBJ1-2; D not certain. The CDR3 spans 16 residues. V lost 5 bases and J lost 0, with 16 bases in between. The germline CDR1 and CDR2 sequences are SEHNR and FQNEAQ (reference sequence). For the CDR3, the DNA is TGTGCCAGCAGCCCACTTTCGGGAGGAGCTAACTATGGCTACACCTTC. Translating gives CASSPLSGGANYGYTF.